Listed below are T cell receptor beta chains from one sample, sequenced in a study of CD8+ T cells in alopecia areata. The protocol was immunoSEQ multiplex PCR, while the TCRdb copy is restricted to in-frame clones and leaves out a portion. The sample records 140,000 or so clones, about 47% being singletons. The sample here was CD4+ T cells sorted from blood, taken at week 0. Receptors originate from a human donor with alopecia areata. The CDR3 runs from the conserved cysteine through the conserved F or W. Fields, in order: CDR3 length, clone size, D gene, V gene, J gene, CDR3 DNA, CDR3 protein. The D gene is left open where the match is weak. The size field is filled for only some rows; it gives once, few, many or a size class.

18	few	TRBD2	TRBV4-1	TRBJ2-2	TGCGCCAGCAGCCCGAGTCGTTCACTAGCGGGAGCAACCGGGGAGCTGTTTTTT	CASSPSRSLAGATGELFF
14	NA	NA	TRBV10-3	TRBJ2-1	TGTGCCATCAGTGAAAGTGCACAGCGGAGTGAGCAGTTCTTC	CAISESAQRSEQFF
15	NA	NA	TRBV25-1	TRBJ2-6	TGTGCCAGCAGTACAGCACTCTCTGGGGCCAACGTCCTGACTTTC	CASSTALSGANVLTF
11	few	NA	TRBV20-1	TRBJ1-1	TGCAGTGCTATGGAGAACACTGAAGCTTTCTTT	CSAMENTEAFF
14	few	NA	TRBV29-1	TRBJ2-5	TGCAGCGTTGAAGATGTGGCAGTTAGAGAGACCCAGTACTTC	CSVEDVAVRETQYF
13	NA	TRBD2	TRBV29-1	TRBJ2-7	TGCAGCGTCCAGACTAGCGTGGTCTACGAGCAGTACTTC	CSVQTSVVYEQYF
15	NA	TRBD2	TRBV5-6	TRBJ2-7	TGTGCCAGCAGCTTGTGGGCTAGCGGTGAGCGGGAGCAGTACTTC	CASSLWASGEREQYF
13	NA	TRBD1	TRBV27	TRBJ1-2	TGTGCCAGCAGTGTGGACAGGGCCTATGGCTACACCTTC	CASSVDRAYGYTF
13	NA	NA	TRBV27	TRBJ1-5	TGTGCCAGCAGTCAGGACCGGAGGCAGCCCCAGCATTTT	CASSQDRRQPQHF
13	NA	TRBD1	TRBV27	TRBJ1-2	TGTGCCAGCAGGGCCGGGACAGGGGTCGGCTACACCTTC	CASRAGTGVGYTF
16	few	NA	TRBV9	TRBJ2-7	TGTGCCAGCAAGGGGGGTGCGCCACGGAGCGGCTACGAGCAGTACTTC	CASKGGAPRSGYEQYF
15	few	NA	TRBV29-1	TRBJ2-3	TGCAGCGGAGAGGACATCCGAATTTCGCCATATACGCAGTATTTT	CSGEDIRISPYTQYF
13	NA	NA	TRBV11-2	TRBJ1-1	TGTGCCAGCAGGGGCGGGCAGGCCCCTGAAGCTTTCTTT	CASRGGQAPEAFF
13	NA	NA	TRBV7-2	TRBJ1-2	TGTGCCAGCAGCTTGTTACAGAACTATGGCTACACCTTC	CASSLLQNYGYTF
18	NA	TRBD1	TRBV5-6	TRBJ2-4	TGTGCCAGCAGCGATTGGCCTACAGGGGGTATAGCCAAAAACATTCAGTACTTC	CASSDWPTGGIAKNIQYF
13	NA	NA	TRBV9	TRBJ1-2	TGTGCCAGCAGCGTCGGCCACGGAGGGGGCTACACCTTC	CASSVGHGGGYTF
13	NA	NA	TRBV13	TRBJ1-3	TGTGCCAGCAAGAGGCGTCCGGGAAACACCATATATTTT	CASKRRPGNTIYF
18	NA	TRBD2	TRBV30	TRBJ2-7	TGTGCCTGGAGTGTCTACTCGGGCGGGAGGCCGAGCTCCTACGAGCAGTACTTC	CAWSVYSGGRPSSYEQYF
13	few	NA	TRBV2	TRBJ2-7	TGTGCCAGTACCAGGGGAGCCACCTACGAGCAGTACTTC	CASTRGATYEQYF
16	NA	TRBD1	TRBV4-1	TRBJ2-6	TGCGCCAGCAGCCCGGGACAGACCTCTGGGGCCAACGTCCTGACTTTC	CASSPGQTSGANVLTF
13	NA	NA	TRBV29-1	TRBJ2-5	TGCAGCGTTGAAAGTAGGGATGGGGAGACCCAGTACTTC	CSVESRDGETQYF
13	NA	NA	TRBV27	TRBJ2-5	TGTGCCAGCAGTCGGGGCGCGAAAGAGACCCAGTACTTC	CASSRGAKETQYF
13	many	NA	TRBV27	TRBJ2-1	TGTGCCAGCGGCCGGGGGCACACAAATGAGCAGTTCTTC	CASGRGHTNEQFF
13	few	NA	TRBV4-3	TRBJ1-1	TGCGCCAGCAGCACAGGGTTGCAAACTGAAGCTTTCTTT	CASSTGLQTEAFF
12	NA	NA	TRBV6-6	TRBJ1-5	TGTGCCAGCAGGGCAGGGTCGTGGCCCCAGCATTTT	CASRAGSWPQHF
17	few	NA	TRBV7-8	TRBJ2-6	TGTGCCAGCAGCCGCGCGGACAGAGTCTCTGGGGCCAACGTCCTGACTTTC	CASSRADRVSGANVLTF
12	few	NA	TRBV29-1	TRBJ2-5	TGCAGCGTAGGCGCATCCCAAGAGACCCAGTACTTC	CSVGASQETQYF
15	few	NA	TRBV7-2	TRBJ2-7	TGTGCCAGCAGCTTAACTCGGTTAAGCTCCTACGAGCAGTACTTC	CASSLTRLSSYEQYF
15	NA	NA	TRBV5-1	TRBJ2-1	TGCGCCAGCAAGTCCGGGGCGAGCTCCTACAATGAGCAGTTCTTC	CASKSGASSYNEQFF
13	once	NA	TRBV30	TRBJ2-2	TGTGCCTGGAGTCCGGCGAGGTCCGGGGAGCTGTTTTTT	CAWSPARSGELFF
13	NA	NA	TRBV5-1	TRBJ2-5	TGCGCCAGCAGCTTTCGGGGCTCGGAGACCCAGTACTTC	CASSFRGSETQYF
15	few	TRBD1	TRBV29-1	TRBJ1-1	TGCAGCGTTGAAGATGGATACCCGACAGGGGCCGAAGCTTTCTTT	CSVEDGYPTGAEAFF
13	NA	NA	TRBV29-1	TRBJ1-1	TGCAGCGCCCAAGTTCAGGGACACACTGAAGCTTTCTTT	CSAQVQGHTEAFF
14	NA	TRBD1	TRBV11-2	TRBJ2-7	TGTGCCAGCAGCATAGGGACAGTATCCTACGAGCAGTACTTC	CASSIGTVSYEQYF
17	few	NA	TRBV18	TRBJ1-3	TGTGCCAGCTCACCCGGGGTCGCCGGGGTCTCTGGAAACACCATATATTTT	CASSPGVAGVSGNTIYF
15	NA	NA	TRBV7-2	TRBJ1-5	TGTGCCAGCAGCTTACAGGGGTCCCTAAATCAGCCCCAGCATTTT	CASSLQGSLNQPQHF
13	few	NA	TRBV5-1	TRBJ2-1	TGCGCCAGCAGCTACGATCCTAACAATGAGCAGTTCTTC	CASSYDPNNEQFF
14	NA	TRBD1	TRBV29-1	TRBJ1-2	TGCAGCGTTGCGGGTGGGACAGGGTATGATGGCTACACCTTC	CSVAGGTGYDGYTF
16	NA	NA	TRBV7-9	TRBJ2-1	TGTGCCAGCAGCTTAGCCGGGCGAGTGGACTACAATGAGCAGTTCTTC	CASSLAGRVDYNEQFF
12	NA	NA	TRBV29-1	TRBJ2-1	TGCAGCGGGGGACTTAGCGGTGGTGAGCAGTTCTTC	CSGGLSGGEQFF
13	NA	NA	TRBV7-9	TRBJ1-5	TGTGCCAGCAGCTTATCTAGTAGCCAGCCCCAGCATTTT	CASSLSSSQPQHF
16	once	TRBD1	TRBV4-1	TRBJ1-4	TGCGCCAGCAGCCAAGATCCGGGACAGGGCGCTGAAAAACTGTTTTTT	CASSQDPGQGAEKLFF
14	NA	NA	TRBV11-1	TRBJ2-1	TGTGCCAGCAGCGGGGCCGGAGGAAGTAATGAGCAGTTCTTC	CASSGAGGSNEQFF
12	few	NA	TRBV29-1	TRBJ1-2	TGCAGCGTGGTAAACAGGGACTATGGCTACACCTTC	CSVVNRDYGYTF
16	NA	TRBD2	TRBV10-3	TRBJ2-2	TGTGCCATCAGTGGGACTAGCGGAACGAACACCGGGGAGCTGTTTTTT	CAISGTSGTNTGELFF
14	NA	NA	TRBV30	TRBJ2-5	TGTGCCTGGATTGGGGACAAAGAAGCAGAGACCCAGTACTTC	CAWIGDKEAETQYF
14	NA	TRBD1	TRBV6-5	TRBJ2-7	TGTGCCAGCAGGCCGGGCAGGGGGCTCACCGAGCAGTACTTC	CASRPGRGLTEQYF
15	once	TRBD1	TRBV5-4	TRBJ2-7	TGTGCCAGCAGCTATCTGGGACAGGGCGGATCCGAGCAGTACTTC	CASSYLGQGGSEQYF
17	NA	TRBD2	TRBV11-2	TRBJ2-7	TGTGCCAGCAGCTTAGAAACGGGAGGACTAGCGGGAAGCGAGCAGTACTTC	CASSLETGGLAGSEQYF
12	NA	NA	TRBV5-4	TRBJ2-3	TGTGCCAGCAGCGAAGGACGAGATACGCAGTATTTT	CASSEGRDTQYF
17	many	NA	TRBV4-1	TRBJ2-5	TGCGCCAGCAGCCGAACCGGGACACGCTTCGATGGTGAGACCCAGTACTTC	CASSRTGTRFDGETQYF
13	NA	TRBD1	TRBV18	TRBJ1-1	TGTGCCACCCAGATGACAGGGGATGATGAAGCTTTCTTT	CATQMTGDDEAFF